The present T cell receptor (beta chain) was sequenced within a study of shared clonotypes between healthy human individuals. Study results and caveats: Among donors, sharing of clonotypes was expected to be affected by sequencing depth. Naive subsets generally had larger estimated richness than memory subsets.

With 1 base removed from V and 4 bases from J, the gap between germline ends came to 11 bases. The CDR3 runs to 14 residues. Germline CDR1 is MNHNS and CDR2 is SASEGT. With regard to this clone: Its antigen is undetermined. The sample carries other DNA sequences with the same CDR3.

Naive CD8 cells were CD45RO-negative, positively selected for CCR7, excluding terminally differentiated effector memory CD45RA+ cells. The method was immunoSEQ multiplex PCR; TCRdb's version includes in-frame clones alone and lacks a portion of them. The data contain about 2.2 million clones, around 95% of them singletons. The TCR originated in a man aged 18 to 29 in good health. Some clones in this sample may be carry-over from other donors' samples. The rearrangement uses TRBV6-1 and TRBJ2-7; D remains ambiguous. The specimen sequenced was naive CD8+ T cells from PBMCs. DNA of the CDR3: TGTGCCAGCAGTGAAGTAGGATTGGGGTACGAGCAGTACTTC. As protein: CASSEVGLGYEQYF.